This T cell receptor (beta chain) appears in the sequencing data of a study of human CD4 T cells and Enterobacteriaceae. Sorting took every CD4+ cell except CD45RA+CCR7+CD95- naive cells, reaching over 95% purity. Blood from healthy donors was obtained in Switzerland from donation centers. Positive selection with CD4 and CD14 microbeads isolated CD4+ T cells and monocytes. Sorting first excluded CD8+, CD14+, CD16+, CD56+, CD19+ and CD25-bright cells. Ex vivo total memory CD4+ samples were deeply sequenced, detecting one cell in 200,000. The table came from immunoSEQ multiplex PCR; TCRdb's copy has only in-frame clones and leaves some out. Here the sample spans fewer than 35,000 clones, more than 80% being singletons. The CDR3 is made up of 15 amino acids. CDR1 is SGDLS and CDR2 is YYNGEE in the germline V gene. The V segment lost 1 base and the J segment 8 bases; nucleotides outside the gene matches: 6.

The rearrangement joins TRBV9 to TRBJ2-1, with 10 bases aligning to TRBD2. The TCR comes from a human donor in good health. The sequencing sample was made of memory CD4+ T cells from blood. The CDR3 is CASSVRAGGVDEQFF. The CDR3 nucleotides read TGTGCCAGCAGCGTAAGAGCGGGAGGGGTAGATGAGCAGTTCTTC. Using reference TRBV9 and TRBJ2-1 for the parts outside the CDR3, the full variable domain is DSGVTQTPKHLITATGQRVTLRCSPRSGDLSVYWYQQSLDQGLQFLIQYYNGEERAKGNILERFSAQQFPDLHSELNLSSLELGDSALYFCASSVRAGGVDEQFFGPGTRLTVL.